This entry concerns a single T cell receptor (beta chain). Its target is not known. The sample is drawn from a study of CD8+ T cells in alopecia areata. Study-wide background: Treated patients' severity was scored by percentage of affected scalp area. Whole-study findings and limits: Affected scalp, especially in alopecia totalis/universalis, had a higher clonality than normal scalp did.

Treatment noted: oral pan-JAK inhibitor, 5-10 mg twice daily. RNA was isolated and reverse transcribed to cDNA, the sequencing template. Produced via immunoSEQ multiplex PCR; TCRdb's table is partial and in-frame only. The sample includes approximately 210,000 clones, more than 55% of them seen just once. The origin of this receptor is a human donor with alopecia areata. The sequences come from CD4+ T cells sorted from blood, collected at approximately week 42, from a patient treated with tofacitinib.

Here the CDR3 reads CSVARGLGTEAFF. The CDR3 nucleotides are TGCAGCGTTGCGAGGGGGCTGGGGACTGAAGCTTTCTTT. The chain carries TRBV29-1 and TRBJ1-1, with 7 bases that match TRBD1. With V trimmed by 4 bases and J by 5 bases, 7 bases remained unmatched. CDR3 length: 13 amino acids. Germline CDR1 reads SQVTM; CDR2 reads ANQGSEA.